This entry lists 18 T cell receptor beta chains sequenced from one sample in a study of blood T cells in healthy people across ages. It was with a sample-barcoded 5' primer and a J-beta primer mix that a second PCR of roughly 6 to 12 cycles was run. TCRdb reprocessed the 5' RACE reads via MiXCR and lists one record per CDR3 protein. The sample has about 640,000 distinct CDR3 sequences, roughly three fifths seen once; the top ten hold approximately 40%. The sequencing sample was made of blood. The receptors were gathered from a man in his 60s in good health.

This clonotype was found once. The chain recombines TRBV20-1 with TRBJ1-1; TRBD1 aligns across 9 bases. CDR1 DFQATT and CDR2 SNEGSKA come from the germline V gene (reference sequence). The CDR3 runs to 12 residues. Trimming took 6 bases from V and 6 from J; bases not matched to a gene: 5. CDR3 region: CSARTGVAEAFF. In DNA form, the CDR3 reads TGCAGTGCGCGGACAGGGGTAGCTGAAGCTTTCTTT.

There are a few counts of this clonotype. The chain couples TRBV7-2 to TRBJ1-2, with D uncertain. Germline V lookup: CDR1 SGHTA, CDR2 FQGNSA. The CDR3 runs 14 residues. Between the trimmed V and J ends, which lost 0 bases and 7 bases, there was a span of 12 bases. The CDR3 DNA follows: TGTGCCAGCAGCTTAGCGGTGTCTCCTAGTGGCTACACCTTC. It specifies CASSLAVSPSGYTF.

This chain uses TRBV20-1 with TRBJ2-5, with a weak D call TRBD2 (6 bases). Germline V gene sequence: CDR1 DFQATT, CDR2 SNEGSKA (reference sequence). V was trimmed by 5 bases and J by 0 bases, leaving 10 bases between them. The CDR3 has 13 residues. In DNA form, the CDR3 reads TGCAGTGCTCCCGGGGGAAACCAAGAGACCCAGTACTTC. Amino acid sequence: CSAPGGNQETQYF.

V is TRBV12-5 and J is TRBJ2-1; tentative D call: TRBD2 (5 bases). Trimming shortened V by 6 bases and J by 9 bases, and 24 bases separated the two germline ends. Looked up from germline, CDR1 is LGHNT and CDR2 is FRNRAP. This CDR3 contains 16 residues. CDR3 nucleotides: TGTGCTAGTGGCCGGGTACTAGGTCTTAGGTCTGGTGAGCAGTTCTTC. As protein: CASGRVLGLRSGEQFF.

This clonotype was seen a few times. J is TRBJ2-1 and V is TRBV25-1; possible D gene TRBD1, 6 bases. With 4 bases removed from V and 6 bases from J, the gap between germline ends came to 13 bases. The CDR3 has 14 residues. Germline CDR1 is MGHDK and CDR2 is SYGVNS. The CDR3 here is CASSVGRGRNEQFF. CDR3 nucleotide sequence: TGTGCCAGCAGTGTTGGCAGGGGCCGCAATGAGCAGTTCTTC.

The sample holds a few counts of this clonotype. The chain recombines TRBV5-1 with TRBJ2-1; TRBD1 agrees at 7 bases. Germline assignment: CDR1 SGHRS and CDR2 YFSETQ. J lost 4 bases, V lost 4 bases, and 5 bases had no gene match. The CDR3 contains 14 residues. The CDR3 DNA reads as TGCGCCAGCAGCCTAGGACAGGAATACAATGAGCAGTTCTTC. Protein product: CASSLGQEYNEQFF.

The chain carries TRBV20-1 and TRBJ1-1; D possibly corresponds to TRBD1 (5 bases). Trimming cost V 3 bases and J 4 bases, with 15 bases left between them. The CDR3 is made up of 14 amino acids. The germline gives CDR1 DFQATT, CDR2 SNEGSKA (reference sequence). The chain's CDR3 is CSASSVLGGTEAFF. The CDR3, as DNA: TGCAGTGCTAGTTCCGTCCTGGGGGGCACTGAAGCTTTCTTT.

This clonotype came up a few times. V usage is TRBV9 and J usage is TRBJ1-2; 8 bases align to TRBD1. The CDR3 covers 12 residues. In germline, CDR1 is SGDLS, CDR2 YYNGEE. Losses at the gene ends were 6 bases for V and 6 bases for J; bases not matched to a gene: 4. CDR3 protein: CASTRQGNGYTF. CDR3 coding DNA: TGTGCCAGCACTAGACAGGGGAATGGCTACACCTTC.

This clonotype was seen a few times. Written as DNA, the CDR3 is TGCAGCGTTTTATCTTGGGCTGGGGCCAACGTCCTGACTTTC. Translation: CSVLSWAGANVLTF. The chain joins TRBV29-1 to TRBJ2-6, with D unclear. This CDR3 spans 14 amino acids. Germline values: CDR1 SQVTM, CDR2 ANQGSEA. V lost 5 bases and J lost 2, with 10 bases in between.

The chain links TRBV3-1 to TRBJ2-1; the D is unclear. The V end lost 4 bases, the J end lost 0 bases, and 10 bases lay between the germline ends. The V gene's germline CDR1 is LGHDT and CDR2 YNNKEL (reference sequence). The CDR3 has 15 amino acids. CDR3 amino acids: CASSPTWSSYNEQFF. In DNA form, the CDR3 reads TGTGCCAGCAGCCCTACGTGGAGCTCCTACAATGAGCAGTTCTTC.

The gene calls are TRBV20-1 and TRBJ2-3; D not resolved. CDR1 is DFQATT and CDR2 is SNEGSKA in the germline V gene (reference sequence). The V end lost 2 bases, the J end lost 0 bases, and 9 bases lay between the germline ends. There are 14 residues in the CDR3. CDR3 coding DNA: TGCAGTGCTAGACCCCTATCTAGCACAGATACGCAGTATTTT. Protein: CSARPLSSTDTQYF.

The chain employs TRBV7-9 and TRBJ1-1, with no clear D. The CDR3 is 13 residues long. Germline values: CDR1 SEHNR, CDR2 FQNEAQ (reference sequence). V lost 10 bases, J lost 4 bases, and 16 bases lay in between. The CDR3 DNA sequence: TGTGCCACTTCGGTTATGGAGGGCACTGAAGCTTTCTTT. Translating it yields CATSVMEGTEAFF.

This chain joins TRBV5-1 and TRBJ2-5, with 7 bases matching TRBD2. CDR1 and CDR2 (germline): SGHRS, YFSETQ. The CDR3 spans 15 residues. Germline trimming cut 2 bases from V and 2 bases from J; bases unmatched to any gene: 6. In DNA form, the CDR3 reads TGCGCCAGCAGCTTAGAAGCGGGGCTTCAAGAGACCCAGTACTTC. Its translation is CASSLEAGLQETQYF.

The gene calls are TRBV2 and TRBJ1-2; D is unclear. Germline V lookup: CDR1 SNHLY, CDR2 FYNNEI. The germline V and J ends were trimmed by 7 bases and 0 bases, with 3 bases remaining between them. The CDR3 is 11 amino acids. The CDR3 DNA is TGTGCCAGCAAGGCTAACTATGGCTACACCTTC. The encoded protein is CASKANYGYTF.

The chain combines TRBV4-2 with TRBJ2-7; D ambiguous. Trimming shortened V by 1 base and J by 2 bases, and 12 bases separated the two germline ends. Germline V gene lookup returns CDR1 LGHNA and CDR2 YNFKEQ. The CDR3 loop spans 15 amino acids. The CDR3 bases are TGTGCCAGCAGCCAAGGTGGCCCGCCCCCCTACGAGCAGTACTTC. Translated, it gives CASSQGGPPPYEQYF.

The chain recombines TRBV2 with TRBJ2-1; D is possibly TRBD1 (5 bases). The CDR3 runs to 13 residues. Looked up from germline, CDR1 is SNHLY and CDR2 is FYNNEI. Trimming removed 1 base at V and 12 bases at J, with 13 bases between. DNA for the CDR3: TGTGCCAGCAGTGAAGTTGTCAGGGTCGGGCAGTTCTTC. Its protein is CASSEVVRVGQFF.

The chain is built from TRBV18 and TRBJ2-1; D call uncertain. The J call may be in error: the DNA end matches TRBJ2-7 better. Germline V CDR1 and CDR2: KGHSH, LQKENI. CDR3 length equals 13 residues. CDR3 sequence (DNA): TGTGCCAGCTCACCCGACCCTTACAATGAGCAGTACTTC. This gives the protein CASSPDPYNEQYF.

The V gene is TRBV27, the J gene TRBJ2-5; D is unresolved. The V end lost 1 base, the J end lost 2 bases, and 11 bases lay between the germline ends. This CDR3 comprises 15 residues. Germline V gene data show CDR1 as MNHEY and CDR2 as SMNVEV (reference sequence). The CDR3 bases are TGTGCCAGCAGTTTATTGGCCAACCCTCAAGAGACCCAGTACTTC. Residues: CASSLLANPQETQYF.